This T cell receptor (beta chain) was identified in a study of T cells in localized non-small cell lung cancer. Notes on this clone: Its antigen is as yet unknown.

General study results and limits: Sequencing involved a lone tumor region, leaving heterogeneity possible. The highest T cell clonality was in uninvolved adjacent lung, above tumor. A higher density of T cells in blood coincided with extended overall survival.

Data came from immunoSEQ multiplex PCR; TCRdb stores just in-frame clones and leaves some out. The repertoire holds roughly 1,700 clones, with 20% to 25% as singletons. Germline CDR1 SGHNT, CDR2 YENEEA. CDR3 length: 15 amino acids. V lost 5 bases, J lost 2 bases, and 14 bases lay in between. The sequence came from a woman aged 40-70 years with stage II squamous cell lung carcinoma. The V call is TRBV11-3, the J call TRBJ2-3; D gene uncertain. Material: normal lung tissue next to the tumor, obtained before any cancer treatment. Here the CDR3 reads CASSPVGALTDTQYF. CDR3 DNA: TGTGCCAGCAGCCCCGTAGGAGCTCTCACAGATACGCAGTATTTT. The variable domain in full, completed from reference TRBV11-3 and TRBJ2-3, reads EAGVVQSPRYKIIEKKQPVAFWCNPISGHNTLYWYLQNLGQGPELLIRYENEEAVDDSQLPKDRFSAERLKGVDSTLKIQPAELGDSAVYLCASSPVGALTDTQYFGPGTRLTVL.